This T cell receptor (beta chain) was identified during a study of cytomegalovirus exposure and HLA in healthy donors. Each donor was nominally healthy when sampled (though unrecorded immune exposures were likely). 60 Vbeta and 13 Jbeta primers were used in PCR. The protocol was immunoSEQ multiplex PCR, while the TCRdb copy is restricted to in-frame clones and leaves out a portion. The sample carries about 94,000 clones, around 84% recorded once. Germline lookup yields CDR1 MNHEY and CDR2 SVGAGI. CDR3 length equals 15 residues. V gave up 6 bases and J gave up 1 base; unmatched junction bases: 7. Study observations and caveats: Common viral pathogens seemed, in a later analysis, to connect with several of the most significant clusters. Later examination showed HLA-associated TCR beta chains had greater clonal expansion than equally common others.

Regarding this clone: Its antigen is not identified.

The source of this sequence is a human donor in good health. What was sequenced was PBMCs. The J gene is TRBJ2-7, the V gene TRBV6-5; 9 bases line up with TRBD2. CDR3 sequence: CASRIAGDGSYEQYF. The CDR3 nucleotides are TGTGCCAGCAGAATAGCGGGAGACGGTTCCTACGAGCAGTACTTC.